The T cell receptor beta chain described here comes from a study of T cells after yellow fever vaccination. 5'RACE template switching added a universal primer site and UMIs to TCR cDNA. TCRdb redid the calling of the 5' RACE reads with MiXCR, one entry per CDR3 protein. Of 500,000 to 650,000 distinct CDR3 sequences listed, less than 20% are singletons. The V gene's germline CDR1 is MDHEN and CDR2 SYDVKM. The CDR3 has 15 residues. The V end was cut by 7 bases, the J end by 4 bases, with 17 bases between. The study, taken as a whole, reports: Most primary-vaccination clones reappeared after the booster (about 96% CD4, about 90% CD8).

This clonotype was seen a few times. Its antigen is undetermined. Sequenced material: PBMCs, taken more than 4 days after the first yellow fever vaccination. This TCR was recovered from a man aged 18-30 years who received the YFV17D yellow fever vaccine. This chain connects TRBV28 to TRBJ1-5; a weak D match, TRBD1 (5 bases). CDR3 in amino acids: CASTTGTLGNQPQHF. CDR3 sequence (DNA): TGTGCCAGCACCACCGGGACCTTAGGGAATCAGCCCCAGCATTTT.